Below are 30 T cell receptor beta chains sequenced from a single sample in a study of T cell repertoires in cytomegalovirus infection. MiXCR was run by TCRdb on the reads, yielding one entry per CDR3 protein. The table includes a few hundred thousand distinct CDR3 sequences, over 15% detected once. Sequences were obtained from CD8+ T cells from PBMCs. These receptor sequences come from a human donor in good health (CMV status not recorded). Some clones in this sample may be carry-over from other donors' samples.

This clonotype turned up a few times. CDR3 nucleotides: TGTGCCAGCAGCTCGATAGGGGGAAATCAGCCCCAGCATTTT. Translating it yields CASSSIGGNQPQHF. The chain has TRBV5-5 and TRBJ1-5; tentatively, D is TRBD1 (6 bases). Trimming stripped 3 bases from V and 4 bases from J, with 11 bases between. The CDR3 runs to 14 residues. Per the germline V gene, CDR1 is SGHKS and CDR2 is YYEKEE (reference sequence).

J is TRBJ2-5 and V is TRBV7-4; maybe TRBD2 (6 bases). The germline CDR1 and CDR2 sequences are SGHVT and SQSDAQ. Trimming cost V 2 bases and J 5 bases, with 15 bases left between them. This CDR3 is 15 amino acids long. CDR3 sequence: CASSLPGEARETQYF. In nucleotides, the CDR3 is TGTGCCAGCAGCTTACCCGGGGAGGCGCGGGAGACCCAGTACTTC. The whole variable domain, remainder taken from reference TRBV7-4 and TRBJ2-5, is GAGVSQSPRYKVAKRGRDVALRCDSISGHVTLYWYRQTLGQGSEVLTYSQSDAQRDKSGRPSGRFSAERPERSVSTLKIQRTEQGDSAVYLCASSLPGEARETQYFGPGTRLLVL.

This clonotype was observed many times. The rearrangement uses TRBV7-2 and TRBJ2-7; D not resolved. Germline V gene sequence: CDR1 SGHTA, CDR2 FQGNSA. This CDR3 has 15 amino acids. V lost 1 base and J lost 2, with 12 bases in between. The CDR3 DNA reads TGTGCCAGCAGCTTAGGGAATCAAGGGACCTACGAGCAGTACTTC. It is translated as CASSLGNQGTYEQYF.

The rearrangement links TRBV5-6 to TRBJ2-3, with a possible D match to TRBD1 (6 bases). The CDR3 is made up of 14 amino acids. CDR1 SGHDT and CDR2 YYEEEE come from the germline V gene. With 2 bases removed from V and 4 bases from J, the gap between germline ends came to 11 bases. CDR3 DNA: TGTGCCAGCAGCTTCTCAGGGGCCGCAGATACGCAGTATTTT. This translates into CASSFSGAADTQYF.

The table lists this clonotype with many counts. CDR3: CASLQAGTEAFF. DNA for the CDR3: TGTGCCAGCTTGCAGGCGGGCACTGAAGCTTTCTTT. V and J are TRBV7-9 and TRBJ1-1; no firm D call. The CDR3 is 12 amino acids. Trimming took off 8 bases at V and 4 bases at J, with 11 bases between the two ends. Germline V gene lookup returns CDR1 SEHNR and CDR2 FQNEAQ (reference sequence). Using reference TRBV7-9 and TRBJ1-1 for the parts outside the CDR3, the full variable domain is DTGVSQNPRHKITKRGQNVTFRCDPISEHNRLYWYRQTLGQGPEFLTYFQNEAQLEKSRLLSDRFSAERPKGSFSTLEIQRTEQGDSAMYLCASLQAGTEAFFGQGTRLTVV.

The sample holds a few counts of this clonotype. This chain connects TRBV29-1 to TRBJ2-3; TRBD2 matches at 8 bases. The ends lost 5 bases at V and 7 bases at J; junction bases unmatched: 2. The germline gives CDR1 SQVTM, CDR2 ANQGSEA. The CDR3 is 11 residues long. This CDR3 is CSVPGGNTQYF. As DNA, the CDR3 is TGCAGCGTTCCGGGGGGGAATACGCAGTATTTT.

Of note for this clonotype: This may be a read error, as it is one base from a much larger clone. The chain employs TRBV7-2 and TRBJ2-3, with D perhaps being TRBD1 or TRBD2 (5 bases each). Trimming stripped 3 bases from V and 7 bases from J, with 23 bases between. The CDR3 sequence is 17 residues long. CDR1 and CDR2 (germline): SGHTA, FQGNSA. CDR3 sequence: CASSFFGDPGSANTQYF. CDR3 in DNA: TGTGCCAGCAGCTTCTTCGGGGACCCGGGTAGCGCAAATACGCAGTATTTT.

This clonotype was recorded at least ten times. This rearrangement joins TRBV7-9 to TRBJ2-3; D gene ambiguous. Germline CDR1 and CDR2: SEHNR and FQNEAQ (reference sequence). V dropped 5 bases and J dropped 0 bases, with 12 bases sitting between them. The CDR3 runs 15 residues. This CDR3 is CASSPARASTDTQYF. CDR3 coding DNA: TGTGCCAGCAGCCCTGCCCGGGCTAGCACAGATACGCAGTATTTT. Full variable domain (outside the CDR3, taken from reference TRBV7-9 and TRBJ2-3): DTGVSQNPRHKITKRGQNVTFRCDPISEHNRLYWYRQTLGQGPEFLTYFQNEAQLEKSRLLSDRFSAERPKGSFSTLEIQRTEQGDSAMYLCASSPARASTDTQYFGPGTRLTVL.

This chain joins TRBV20-1 and TRBJ2-1; 7 nucleotides match TRBD2. V lost 1 base, J lost 1 base, and 16 bases stayed unmatched. Germline values: CDR1 DFQATT, CDR2 SNEGSKA (reference sequence). This CDR3 has 19 residues. CDR3 DNA sequence: TGCAGTGCTAGAGTGCGCGCTCGGGGGGAGTTTTGGTCCTACAATGAGCAGTTCTTC. Amino acids: CSARVRARGEFWSYNEQFF.

The count of this clonotype is one. The J gene is TRBJ1-1, the V gene TRBV19, with unresolved D. The CDR3 covers 14 residues. V was clipped by 1 base and J by 5 bases, with 11 bases between them. CDR1 is LNHDA and CDR2 is SQIVND in the germline V gene (reference sequence). The CDR3 coding sequence is TGTGCCAGTAGTATAGGGGCAGAAAGTACTGAAGCTTTCTTT. Protein sequence: CASSIGAESTEAFF.

The sample holds many counts of this clonotype. The gene calls are TRBV28 and TRBJ2-3; 9 nucleotides agree with TRBD2. Germline-derived CDR1 and CDR2 are MDHEN and SYDVKM. The V and J ends lost 6 bases and 3 bases, in that order; junction bases with no gene match: 10. This CDR3 contains 16 residues. CDR3 sequence (DNA): TGTGCCAGCAGACCTTATAGCGGGGGCCGGACAGATACGCAGTATTTT. It is translated as CASRPYSGGRTDTQYF.

This chain uses TRBV24-1 with TRBJ1-2; 10 bases line up with TRBD1. Per germline, CDR1 KGHDR and CDR2 SFDVKD. This CDR3 comprises 14 residues. V lost 3 bases, J lost 6 bases, and 3 bases stayed unmatched. As DNA, the CDR3 is TGTGCCACCAGTGATGCCGGGACAGGGGATGGCTACACCTTC. Its protein is CATSDAGTGDGYTF.

This clonotype was seen many times. The V gene is TRBV7-2, the J gene TRBJ2-2; D is ambiguous. V shed 11 bases and J shed 4 bases, with 8 bases lying between them. The CDR3 covers 11 residues. The germline V gene has CDR1 SGHTA and CDR2 FQGNSA. This CDR3 is CASTPTGELFF. DNA for the CDR3: TGTGCCTCCACCCCCACCGGGGAGCTGTTTTTT.

This clonotype was seen only a few times. This chain connects TRBV4-1 to TRBJ1-2; D is unclear. CDR1 is MGHRA, CDR2 YSYEKL, per germline. Trimming pared 0 bases from V and 2 bases from J, leaving 7 bases between. The CDR3 has 14 amino acids. In nucleotides, the CDR3 is TGCGCCAGCAGCCAAGAAAGGCTGAACTATGGCTACACCTTC. Protein sequence: CASSQERLNYGYTF.

Only a few counts were recorded for this clonotype. The V and J genes are TRBV4-3 and TRBJ1-4, with 8 positions matching TRBD1. Trimming removed 0 bases from V and 8 bases from J; junction bases left unmatched: 5. The CDR3 is 15 residues long. Germline lookup yields CDR1 LGHNA and CDR2 YSLEER. Written as DNA, the CDR3 is TGCGCCAGCAGCCAAGATGGGGGACAGGAGGAAAAACTGTTTTTT. Its protein product is CASSQDGGQEEKLFF.

The V call is TRBV29-1, the J call TRBJ1-3; 8 bases align to TRBD1. Germline loops: CDR1 SQVTM, CDR2 ANQGSEA. CDR3 length equals 14 residues. The ends lost 6 bases at V and 4 bases at J; junction bases unmatched: 8. For the CDR3, the DNA is TGCAGCGTCCTCGACAGGGGAGGAGGAAACACCATATATTTT. It specifies CSVLDRGGGNTIYF. Full variable domain (missing parts from reference TRBV29-1 and TRBJ1-3): SAVISQKPSRDICQRGTSLTIQCQVDSQVTMMFWYRQQPGQSLTLIATANQGSEATYESGFVIDKFPISRPNLTFSTLTVSNMSPEDSSIYLCSVLDRGGGNTIYFGEGSWLTVV.

This chain joins TRBV20-1 and TRBJ1-5; 8 nucleotides match TRBD1. Losses at the gene ends were 3 bases for V and 7 bases for J; bases not matched to a gene: 11. In germline, CDR1 is DFQATT, CDR2 SNEGSKA (reference sequence). CDR3 size: 15 residues. The CDR3 here is CSARHSQGEGQPQHF. The CDR3 DNA reads TGCAGTGCTAGGCACTCACAGGGGGAGGGACAGCCCCAGCATTTT.

This clonotype was seen many times. This chain connects TRBV6-1 to TRBJ2-7, with 13 positions matching TRBD2. V was clipped by 5 bases and J by 2 bases; unmatched bases: 3. This CDR3 spans 15 amino acids. Germline CDR1 reads MNHNS; CDR2 reads SASEGT. CDR3 DNA sequence: TGTGCCAGCAGTCCCGGACTAGCGGGGGCCTACGAGCAGTACTTC. Its protein product is CASSPGLAGAYEQYF.

This clonotype showed up many times. The V gene is TRBV7-8, the J gene TRBJ2-5; the match to TRBD1 covers 10 bases. The CDR3 is 16 amino acids. CDR1 is SGHVS and CDR2 is FQNEAQ in the germline V gene. J was trimmed by 0 bases and V by 5 bases; bases with no gene match: 6. In DNA form, the CDR3 reads TGTGCCAGCAGCAGTCAGGGGACAGGGGACCAAGAGACCCAGTACTTC. Translated, it gives CASSSQGTGDQETQYF. Full variable domain (rest looked up from reference TRBV7-8 and TRBJ2-5): GAGVSQSPRYKVAKRGQDVALRCDPISGHVSLFWYQQALGQGPEFLTYFQNEAQLDKSGLPSDRFFAERPEGSVSTLKIQRTQQEDSAVYLCASSSQGTGDQETQYFGPGTRLLVL.

This clonotype appeared a few times. This sequence joins TRBV5-5 and TRBJ1-2, with 12 bases matching TRBD1. This CDR3 has 15 amino acids. Trimming removed 3 bases from V and 6 bases from J; junction bases left unmatched: 6. The germline CDR1 and CDR2 sequences are SGHKS and YYEKEE (reference sequence). CDR3 sequence reads: CASSWGQGALDGYTF. In DNA form, the CDR3 reads TGTGCCAGCAGCTGGGGACAGGGGGCTTTGGATGGCTACACCTTC.

The chain recombines TRBV20-1 with TRBJ2-7, with TRBD1 as a possible D gene (6 bases). The CDR3 extends over 16 amino acids. CDR1 DFQATT and CDR2 SNEGSKA come from the germline V gene (reference sequence). V dropped 0 bases and J dropped 0 bases, with 15 bases sitting between them. This CDR3 reads CSARDSATGNSYEQYF. Here the CDR3 DNA reads TGCAGTGCTAGAGATTCCGCGACAGGTAACTCCTACGAGCAGTACTTC.

The J gene is TRBJ1-5, the V gene TRBV6-2 or TRBV6-3, with D maybe TRBD1 (5 bases). Trimming cost V 4 bases and J 1 base, with 11 bases left between them. This CDR3 is built from 15 residues. CDR1 and CDR2 (germline): MNHEY, SVGEGT. The CDR3 region is CASSFNRDSNQPQHF. CDR3 nucleotide sequence: TGTGCCAGCAGTTTTAACCGGGACAGCAATCAGCCCCAGCATTTT.

This chain connects TRBV4-1 to TRBJ2-7; the match to TRBD1 covers 10 bases. Germline CDR1 and CDR2: MGHRA and YSYEKL. This CDR3 contains 20 residues. The V gene end was trimmed by 4 bases and the J gene end by 3 bases; junction bases not matched to a gene: 21. CDR3 bases: TGCGCCAGCAGCCCGGGGGCGGGGGACAGGGGAAGGGGGAGCGTCTACGAGCAGTACTTC. Its translation is CASSPGAGDRGRGSVYEQYF.

The gene calls are TRBV2 and TRBJ1-1; D is perhaps TRBD1 (6 bases). The CDR3 extends over 15 amino acids. Germline lookup yields CDR1 SNHLY and CDR2 FYNNEI. V dropped 1 base and J dropped 3 bases, with 12 bases sitting between them. This CDR3 reads CASSEGRGADTEAFF. The CDR3 nucleotides read TGTGCCAGCAGTGAAGGCCGGGGGGCGGACACTGAAGCTTTCTTT.

This clonotype turned up a few times. The V call is TRBV12-3 or TRBV12-4, the J call TRBJ2-7; 8 positions match TRBD2. Trimming removed 6 bases from V and 2 bases from J; junction bases left unmatched: 6. The CDR3 length is 14 residues. The CDR3 loop is CASSFAGGTYEQYF. CDR3 coding DNA: TGTGCCAGCAGCTTTGCGGGGGGAACCTACGAGCAGTACTTC.

This clonotype has ten or more counts. The chain is built from TRBV12-3 or TRBV12-4 and TRBJ2-1, with unresolved D. The CDR3 contains 12 residues. The V end lost 9 bases, the J end lost 8 bases, and 14 bases lay between the germline ends. The CDR3 DNA reads TGTGCCAGTACGATGGGGTTGCATGAGCAGTTCTTC. Its protein is CASTMGLHEQFF.

The chain combines TRBV11-3 with TRBJ1-4, with a tentative D call TRBD1 (6 bases). From germline, CDR1 is SGHNT and CDR2 YENEEA. This CDR3 is built from 16 residues. Between the trimmed V and J ends, which lost 3 bases and 6 bases, there was a span of 17 bases. The CDR3 nucleotides read TGTGCCAGCAGCTTCCCTACAGGGCGGTTGGATGAAAAACTGTTTTTT. Translation: CASSFPTGRLDEKLFF.

In its sample, this clonotype was seen a few times. V is TRBV7-9 and J is TRBJ2-7, with a weak D call TRBD2 (7 bases). Germline V gene sequence: CDR1 SEHNR, CDR2 FQNEAQ (reference sequence). V lost 3 bases and J lost 2, with 11 bases in between. CDR3 length: 14 residues. The CDR3 DNA sequence: TGTGCCAGCAGCTTGGGGGGGGCCACCTACGAGCAGTACTTC. This encodes CASSLGGATYEQYF.

This clonotype showed up many times. V is TRBV7-8 and J is TRBJ2-3, with TRBD2 identical over 8 bases. J gave up 1 base and V 1 base, and 4 bases lay outside the gene matches. Germline V gene data show CDR1 as SGHVS and CDR2 as FQNEAQ. The CDR3 is 16 residues long. CDR3 amino acids: CASSLEAGGGTDTQYF. DNA for the CDR3: TGTGCCAGCAGCTTAGAGGCGGGGGGTGGCACAGATACGCAGTATTTT.

This clonotype was observed a handful of times. The chain employs TRBV11-2 and TRBJ2-3, with 9 bases fitting TRBD2. Germline V CDR1 and CDR2: SGHAT, FQNNGV. There are 14 residues in the CDR3. With 5 bases clipped from V and 7 bases from J, the junction kept 7 bases outside the gene matches. This chain's CDR3 is CASSRGGGRYTQYF. The DNA of the CDR3 is TGTGCCAGCAGCCGCGGGGGGGGGAGATATACGCAGTATTTT.